This TCR beta chain was sequenced in a study of T cell changes during pregnancy in multiple sclerosis. Method: immunoSEQ multiplex PCR; TCRdb's copy keeps in-frame clones and lacks some. The sample gives 40,000 to 60,000 clones, approximately 90% of which show up once; approximately 2.6% is in the top ten. Germline V gives CDR1 SGHVS, CDR2 FQNEAQ. CDR3 size: 17 residues. V gave up 4 bases and J gave up 10 bases; unmatched junction bases: 12. This TCR came from a female donor with multiple sclerosis, enrolled in a pregnancy study. The sequencing used CD8+ T cells from peripheral blood mononuclear cells, collected in the second trimester of pregnancy. This chain connects TRBV7-8 to TRBJ2-1; the match to TRBD2 covers 14 bases. The CDR3 region is CASSSHSGTSGGREQFF. CDR3 in DNA: TGTGCCAGCAGCTCCCACTCCGGGACTAGCGGGGGAAGGGAGCAGTTCTTC.